The clone carrying this TCR beta chain came up many times. What it recognizes is unknown. This sample was taken from a study of T cells in Graves' hyperthyroidism and ophthalmopathy. Study-level results: Ophthalmopathy prediction by the model preceded onset by a median about 6.5 months.

Source material for PBMCs was less than 12 ml fresh peripheral blood. Amplified TCR beta CDR3 regions came from RNA transcripts. In the first-round RT-PCR of the TCR CDR3, the HTBI primer set was used. TCRdb independently ran MiXCR on the multiplex PCR reads; one entry per CDR3 protein. The data contain under 400,000 distinct CDR3 sequences, 21% of them singletons. This CDR3 spans 15 amino acids. The germline V gene has CDR1 KGHSH and CDR2 LQKENI. The V end lost 3 bases, the J end lost 6 bases, and 16 bases lay between the germline ends. The sample taken for sequencing was blood. The J gene is TRBJ2-3, the V gene TRBV18; D tentatively reads TRBD1 or TRBD2 (5 bases each). This TCR was recovered from a woman aged 50 to 65 with Graves' hyperthyroidism. The CDR3 loop reads CASSPGGDGEDTQYF. CDR3 DNA: TGTGCCAGCTCACCTGGGGGAGACGGGGAGGATACGCAGTATTTT.